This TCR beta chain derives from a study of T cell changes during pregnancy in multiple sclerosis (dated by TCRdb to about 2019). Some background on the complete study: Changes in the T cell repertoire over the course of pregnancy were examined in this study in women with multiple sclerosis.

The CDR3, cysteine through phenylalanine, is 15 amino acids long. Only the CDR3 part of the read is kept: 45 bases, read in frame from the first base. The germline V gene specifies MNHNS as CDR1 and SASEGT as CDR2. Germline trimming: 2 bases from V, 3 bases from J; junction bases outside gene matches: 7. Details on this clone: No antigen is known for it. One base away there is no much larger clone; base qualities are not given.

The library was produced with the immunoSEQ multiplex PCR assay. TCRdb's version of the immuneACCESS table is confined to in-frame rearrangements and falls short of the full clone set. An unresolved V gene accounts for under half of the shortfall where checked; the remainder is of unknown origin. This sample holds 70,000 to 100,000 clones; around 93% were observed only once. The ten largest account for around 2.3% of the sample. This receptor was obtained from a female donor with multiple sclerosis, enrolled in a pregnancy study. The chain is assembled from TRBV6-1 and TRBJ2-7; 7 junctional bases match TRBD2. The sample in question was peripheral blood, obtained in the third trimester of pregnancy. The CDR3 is CASSEMSSGGYEQYF. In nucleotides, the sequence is TGTGCCAGCAGTGAAATGTCTAGCGGAGGCTACGAGCAGTACTTC.